The source of this T cell receptor (beta chain) is a study of cytomegalovirus exposure and HLA in healthy donors. Study-wide results and limits: Later work showed greater clonal expansion in HLA-associated TCR beta chains than in equally common others. With further analysis later on, most CMV-associated TCR beta chains appeared HLA-restricted. In vitro work confirmed that a few CMV-associated chains recognize CMV antigens. Immune exposure information comprised only CMV serostatus.

With respect to this clone: As yet, its antigen is unknown.

Use of 60 Vbeta and 13 Jbeta primers characterized the PCR. Method: immunoSEQ multiplex PCR; TCRdb's copy keeps in-frame clones and lacks some. The sample shows 85,000 to 130,000 clones, around three quarters of them seen only once. CDR3 length equals 11 residues. The germline CDR1 and CDR2 sequences are SQVTM and ANQGSEA. After removal of 4 bases from V and 6 bases from J, the junction contained 0 bases not matched to a gene. The chain recombines TRBV29-1 with TRBJ1-2; TRBD1 aligns across 9 bases. Sequencing was done on a sample of PBMCs. The sequence was obtained from a woman under 30 in good health and CMV-seropositive. The CDR3 bases are TGCAGCGTTGGGACAGGGGATGGCTACACCTTC. The encoded protein is CSVGTGDGYTF.